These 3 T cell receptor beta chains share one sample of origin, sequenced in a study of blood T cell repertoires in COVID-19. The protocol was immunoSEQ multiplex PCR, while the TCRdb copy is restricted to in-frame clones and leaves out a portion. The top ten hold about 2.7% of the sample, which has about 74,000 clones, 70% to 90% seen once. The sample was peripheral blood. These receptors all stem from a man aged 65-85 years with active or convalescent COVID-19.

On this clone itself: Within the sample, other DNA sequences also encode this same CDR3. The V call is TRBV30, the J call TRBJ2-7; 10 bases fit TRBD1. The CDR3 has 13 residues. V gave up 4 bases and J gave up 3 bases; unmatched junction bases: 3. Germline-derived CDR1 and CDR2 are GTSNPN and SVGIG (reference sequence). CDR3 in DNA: TGTGCCTGGAAAGGGACAGGGGACTACGAGCAGTACTTC. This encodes CAWKGTGDYEQYF. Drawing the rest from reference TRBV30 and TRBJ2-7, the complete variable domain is SQTIHQWPATLVQPVGSPLSLECTVEGTSNPNLYWYRQAAGRGLQLLFYSVGIGQISSEVPQNLSASRPQDRQFILSSKKLLLSDSGFYLCAWKGTGDYEQYFGPGTRLTVT.

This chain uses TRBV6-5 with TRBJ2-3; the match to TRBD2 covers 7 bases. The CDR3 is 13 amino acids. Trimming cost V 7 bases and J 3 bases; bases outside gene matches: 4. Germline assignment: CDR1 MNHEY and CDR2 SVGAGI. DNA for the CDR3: TGTGCCAGCATTTCAGCGGGAACAGATACGCAGTATTTT. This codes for CASISAGTDTQYF.

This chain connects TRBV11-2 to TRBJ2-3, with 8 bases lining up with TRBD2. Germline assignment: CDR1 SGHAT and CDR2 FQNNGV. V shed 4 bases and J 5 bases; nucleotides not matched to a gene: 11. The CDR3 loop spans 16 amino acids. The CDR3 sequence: CASSSDSGIRGDTQYF. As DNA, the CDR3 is TGTGCCAGCAGCTCGGATAGCGGGATTCGCGGAGATACGCAGTATTTT. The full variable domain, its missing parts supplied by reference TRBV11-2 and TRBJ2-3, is EAGVAQSPRYKIIEKRQSVAFWCNPISGHATLYWYQQILGQGPKLLIQFQNNGVVDDSQLPKDRFSAERLKGVDSTLKIQPAKLEDSAVYLCASSSDSGIRGDTQYFGPGTRLTVL.